This T cell receptor beta chain comes out of a study of shared clonotypes between healthy human individuals. Sorted-subset replicate PCR reactions were performed with about 200 ng DNA, corresponding to roughly 27,000 T cell genomes. Using immunoSEQ multiplex PCR, the repertoire was profiled, and TCRdb retains in-frame clones only, with some absent. The table has about 2.1 million clones, 93% seen once. About this clone itself: Its antigen is unknown.

Study observations and caveats: Clonotype sharing among the donors was expected to vary with sequencing depth. The study found roughly 5% of naive CD4 clonotypes shared across a handful of donors.

Naive CD8 cells lacked CD45RO and underwent positive selection for CCR7, leaving out terminally differentiated effector memory CD45RA+ cells. Every donor, a Caucasian adult, lived in Nashville, Tennessee. The TCR comes from a young man in good health. Some clones in this sample may be carry-over from other donors' samples. The sequenced sample was naive CD8+ T cells from PBMCs.

In DNA form, the CDR3 reads TGCGCCAGCAGCCCCGGACCACGGGCAGAGGGCTACACCTTC. This translates into CASSPGPRAEGYTF. V usage is TRBV5-1 and J usage is TRBJ1-2; D unclear. The CDR3 is 14 amino acids. The V and J ends lost 4 bases and 8 bases respectively, with 18 bases between them. Germline V gives CDR1 SGHRS, CDR2 YFSETQ.